This paragraph covers one TCR beta chain sequence. CDR1 is LGHDT and CDR2 is YNNKEL in the germline V gene (reference sequence). The CDR3 is 12 residues long. V lost 8 bases, J lost 5 bases, and 10 bases lay in between. These data originate in a study of blood T cell repertoires in COVID-19. Study-level information: Sites in the United States, Italy and Spain provided acute and convalescent COVID-19 samples.

TCRdb keeps only in-frame clones here, not all; method: immunoSEQ multiplex PCR. The table records around 80,000 clones, under 85% of them present only once. The chain recombines TRBV3-1 (or the pseudogene TRBV3-2) with TRBJ2-1; no definite D call. The TCR sequence derives from a woman aged 80 or older with acute or convalescent COVID-19. The specimen was peripheral blood. CDR3 sequence: CASSQRDNEQFF. The CDR3 DNA sequence: TGTGCCAGCTCCCAACGGGACAATGAGCAGTTCTTC.